The rows below give T cell receptor beta chains drawn from one sample of a study of cytomegalovirus exposure and HLA in healthy donors. Method: immunoSEQ multiplex PCR; TCRdb's copy keeps in-frame clones and lacks some. The sample carries about 130,000 clones, roughly 90% recorded once. Sequenced input: PBMCs. The receptor set was obtained from a man under 40 in good health and CMV-seronegative. CDR3s include the opening cysteine and the closing phenylalanine or tryptophan. A D gene is named only where the DNA matches it firmly. The size of a clone is reported for some rows only, either as once, few or many, or as a class for expanded clones.

TRBV30	-	TRBJ1-3	-	CAWSPLRTNTIYF	TGTGCCTGGAGCCCATTGAGAACCAACACCATATATTTT
TRBV30	TRBD1	TRBJ1-1	-	CAWETGTNTEAFF	TGTGCCTGGGAGACAGGGACCAACACTGAAGCTTTCTTT
TRBV9	TRBD2	TRBJ2-2	-	CASSPVRGDTGELFF	TGTGCCAGCAGCCCTGTACGGGGGGACACCGGGGAGCTGTTTTTT
TRBV10-2	-	TRBJ2-7	-	CASSVEGYEQYF	TGCGCCAGCAGTGTCGAGGGCTACGAGCAGTACTTC
TRBV6-5	TRBD1	TRBJ2-7	few	CASLPGQGNEQYF	TGTGCCAGCTTGCCGGGACAGGGTAACGAGCAGTACTTC
TRBV27	-	TRBJ2-7	-	CASSLLSSSVHEQYF	TGTGCCAGCAGTTTATTATCGTCTAGTGTCCACGAGCAGTACTTC
TRBV4-1	-	TRBJ2-7	-	CASSQGWGDSYEQYF	TGCGCCAGCAGCCAAGGGTGGGGGGATAGTTACGAGCAGTACTTC
TRBV30	-	TRBJ1-1	-	CAWKSRPRGGEAFF	TGTGCCTGGAAGTCTCGGCCTCGGGGGGGTGAAGCTTTCTTT
TRBV4-2	-	TRBJ2-7	-	CASSQEGRDISYEQYF	TGTGCCAGCAGCCAAGAAGGCCGGGACATATCCTACGAGCAGTACTTC
TRBV18	-	TRBJ2-7	-	CASSNSREQYF	TGTGCCAGCTCTAACTCCCGCGAGCAGTACTTC
TRBV7-9	TRBD1	TRBJ2-7	-	CASSGPGQRSYEQYF	TGTGCCAGCAGTGGGCCGGGACAGCGTTCCTACGAGCAGTACTTC
TRBV27	TRBD1	TRBJ2-7	-	CASSFGTGRIYEQYF	TGTGCCAGCAGTTTCGGGACAGGCCGTATCTACGAGCAGTACTTC
TRBV12-5	TRBD2	TRBJ2-7	-	CASGLPLAQSSYEQYF	TGTGCTAGTGGTTTGCCACTAGCGCAAAGCTCCTACGAGCAGTACTTC
TRBV4-1	TRBD2	TRBJ2-7	-	CASSQESGVSYEQYF	TGCGCCAGCAGCCAAGAGAGCGGGGTATCCTACGAGCAGTACTTC